This TCR beta chain was recovered during a study of Graves' ophthalmopathy and Graves' hyperthyroidism. In the study overall: Where ophthalmopathy was absent within 18 months of follow-up, hyperthyroidism was stable.

Amplification targeted the TCR beta CDR3 regions, with RNA transcripts as the source material. Second-round multiplex PCR came after a first-round RT-PCR that employed HTBI primers. A single record per CDR3 protein comes from TCRdb applying MiXCR to the multiplex PCR reads. Here the sample spans about 550,000 distinct CDR3 sequences, about 35% being singletons. This clonotype was recorded many times. Ineligible for inclusion were patients with other autoimmune diseases, uncontrolled infections, pregnancy or lactation. Clinicians diagnosed using symptoms, serum thyroxine, TRAb, thyroid ultrasound and orbital computed tomography. CDR1 SGHTS and CDR2 YDEGEE come from the germline V gene. The CDR3 runs to 14 residues. Germline trimming cut 4 bases from V and 14 bases from J; bases unmatched to any gene: 14.

This receptor was obtained from an adult man with Graves' hyperthyroidism. Sequences were obtained from peripheral blood or thyroid tissue (not recorded which). The chain joins TRBV5-8 to TRBJ2-5; 10 nucleotides match TRBD1. CDR3 nucleotides: TGTGCCAGCAGCCGCAGAGACGGGACAGGGGAAAGCTACTTC. It yields the protein CASSRRDGTGESYF.